The sequence of this T cell receptor beta chain was determined in a study of cytomegalovirus exposure and HLA in healthy donors (dated by TCRdb to the late 2010s). About the investigation overall: According to an earlier analysis of a few hundred of the donors, about 170 million T cells yielded some 110 million unique TCR beta sequences and more than 250 Gb of sequence data. Rather than using new phenotypic data, the later analysis identified candidate immune exposures from TCR beta sequences and from how often those sequences occurred across donors. Donor age, sex, ethnicity and CMV serostatus were compiled together with the repertoire data. Across approximately 420 genotyped donors of the cohort, an average of 235,054 unique TCR beta nucleotide sequences per donor were sequenced, and around 20% of those sequences were non-productive. Every discovery cohort repertoire had been produced on one sequencing platform. The study was designed to test whether signatures of past pathogen exposure could be identified by cataloging public T cell receptors. To decide whether each TCR beta V gene segment behaved as functional or pseudogenic, an earlier analysis of several hundred of the donors relied on high-throughput TCR beta sequencing. Because of strong linkage in the cohort, roughly five DR-DQ haplotypes were treated as single units for association and clustering. Besides the first cohort of under 700 subjects, a separate validation cohort made up of 120 different subjects was used. To study patterns of TCR occurrence, a later analysis re-analyzed previously published TCR beta repertoires from 666 donors and added high-resolution HLA genotyping. Genome-wide SNP genotypes for about 65% of the 666 donors were used in a later genetic analysis, which treated that subset as a discovery cohort. Among the roughly 400 genotyped donors, under 90% belonged to the genetic ancestry cluster associated with self-reported Caucasian donors. HLA typing covered class I and class II loci at four-digit resolution. The number of typed donors differed by locus: about 629-630 for A, B, C, DRB1 and DQB1; 522 for DQA1; some 590 for DPA1; and about 450 for DPB1. The study profiled the T cell repertoires of hundreds of subjects by immunosequencing and related them to cytomegalovirus serostatus. An early release that covered more than 550 HLA-typed donors contained approximately 300 gigabases of sequencing data and roughly 84 million unique TCR sequences. The study combined high-throughput TCR immunosequencing, statistical association of individual TCRs with disease status, and machine learning to predict cytomegalovirus infection status.

Remarks on this clone: No antigen is known for it. No per-base quality is available; no much larger clone lies one base away.

The cohort was made up of approximately 700 healthy bone marrow donors. All cohort members were sampled while nominally healthy, although unrecorded immune exposures were likely present. The donor tested CMV seropositive and was one of the 289 seropositive cohort members. A peripheral blood sample was provided by each donor, and peripheral blood mononuclear cells were used for TCR beta sequencing. Genomic DNA extraction from the blood cell samples was performed with the Qiagen DNeasy Blood Extraction Kit. Receptor amplification or capture employed the immunoSEQ multiplex PCR assay. For the multiplex PCR, a mixture combining 60 forward primers for TCR Vbeta segments and 13 reverse primers for TCR Jbeta segments was used. The CDR3 region of rearranged TCR beta genes was amplified from genomic DNA by a multiplex PCR assay. The amplified TCR beta libraries were sequenced on the Illumina HiSeq System as 87-base-pair reads. The paper's processing steps were these. In a later analysis, some 80 million unique TCR beta chains were counted across the 500 to 850 repertoires, and about 10 million of these chains were shared by at least two donors. A nearest-neighbor algorithm error-corrected the raw reads and collapsed the reads into unique sequences, merging closely related sequences to remove PCR and sequencing errors. CDR3 sequences were aligned to IMGT reference sequences to assign V, D and J gene segments. For a sequence to be retained, a match of at least six nucleotides to both a V gene segment and a J gene segment was required. A rearrangement counted as productive if the CDR3 had no stop codons and remained in frame with V and J, and every other rearrangement counted as non-productive. CDR3 was defined according to IMGT convention as the region running from the second conserved V-encoded cysteine to the conserved J-encoded phenylalanine. In an earlier analysis of around 570 of the donors, sequences lacking an unambiguous match to a single V gene segment were excluded. An earlier analysis of around 600 of the donors classified V segments as functional when productive rearrangements were above 56.7% and as segregating when the standard deviation between donors was above 5%. A statistical classification framework was built for diagnosing cytomegalovirus status from the catalog of TCR beta chain sequences. In a later analysis, V and J genes were assigned by comparing TCR nucleotide sequences against IMGT/GENE-DB human TR gene sequences. Using the TCRdist pipeline, a later analysis assigned CDR3 sequences along with most-parsimonious VDJ recombination scenarios. A later analysis defined each TCR beta chain by its CDR3 amino acid sequence plus V-gene family, and excluded reads lacking a unique V-gene family. To address suspected cross-contamination and a sequencing artifact, a later analysis removed some 620 highly shared, low-generation-probability nucleotide sequences. In a later analysis, a clonal expansion index was calculated for each public chain from normalized within-repertoire ranks of inferred template counts. Generation probabilities in a later analysis came from a VDJ recombination model fitted to out-of-frame rearrangements, and those results were checked against IGoR. A later analysis scored TCR-TCR, TCR-HLA and TCR-CMV co-occurrence with hypergeometric tests, applying a repertoire-size bias correction to TCR pairs. In a later analysis, false discovery rates were estimated by permuting HLA or CMV assignments 20 times. A later analysis grouped co-occurring TCRs with DBSCAN, adding TCRdist sequence similarity when clustering within HLA-allele-positive subsets. For co-occurrence clustering, repertoires with fewer than 30,000 or more than 120,000 public chains were excluded, along with several repertoires with anomalous nucleotide sharing. TCRdb re-hosts the immuneACCESS table, in-frame sequences only. Its copies lack some clones; in the studies checked, an unresolved V gene accounts for under half of them, and the cause for the rest is not known. The D gene and trimming were derived from the DNA, and the V and J assignments and clone size from that table. The table for this sample lists 150,000 or so clones; approximately 80% of them were counted only once. Around 6.6% of the sample goes to the ten largest clones.

Overall study results and their limits: Because counts were too low, approximately 15 rarely observed V segments, including chromosome 9 orphons, were excluded from the earlier analysis of a few hundred of the donors. In both the original and validation cohorts, the classifier was reported to diagnose cytomegalovirus status with high specificity and sensitivity. Immune exposure information for the cohort was limited to CMV serostatus. An association between a missense DCLRE1C variant and V-gene and J-gene trimming of TCR beta chains was found in a later genetic analysis and replicated in an independent cohort. The authors suggested that the approach could potentially be generalized to other disease states and immunological phenotypes. A cluster of highly shared sequence variants was judged likely to be a technical artifact of the sequencing pipeline. The presence/absence analyses assumed that sequencing depth was roughly uniform across donors, and that assumption may not be true. In a later genetic analysis, fewer N-insertions in productive TCRs were reported among donors in an Asian-associated ancestry cluster than the roughly 700-donor mean. A few of the identified cytomegalovirus-associated TCR beta chains were confirmed in vitro to be specific for cytomegalovirus antigens. A further reported finding was that TCR beta sequences accurately predicted the HLA-A and HLA-B alleles for most subjects in the first cohort. Linkage disequilibrium might explain the correlated functional status among segregating V segments, but an unknown experimental factor could not be ruled out. An earlier analysis of around 500 of the donors showed that most TCR beta V segments appeared in productive rearrangements either about 87% or about 30% of the time, which broadly matched IMGT annotations. In a later analysis, 16,951 TCR beta sequences were associated with specific HLA alleles at a false discovery rate of 0.05. The cohort was sequenced for TCR beta chains only, and without alpha or paired-chain data the features that could be detected were limited. In a later analysis, several top co-occurrence clusters were reported to appear linked to parvovirus B19, influenza, CMV and Epstein-Barr virus. When HLA alleles, especially DR and DQ, strongly co-occurred, attributing TCR associations to individual alleles was difficult. The study gave a list of 150 to 200 TCR beta chains associated with cytomegalovirus. According to a later analysis, TCR association rates differed among HLA loci, with DRB1 alleles showing the most associated TCRs and HLA-C alleles showing the fewest. Because some donors lacked HLA typing at each locus, the association tests relied only on the typed subset. Most TCR sequences were observed very rarely across donors, whereas some public TCRs were present in many individuals. In a later analysis, HLA-associated TCR beta chains showed more clonal expansion and lower generation probabilities than non-associated chains that were equally common. A later analysis found that most CMV-associated TCR beta chains appeared HLA-restricted, with HLA associations seemingly driven largely by CMV exposure.

The sequence was collected from a woman aged 45-65 years in good health and CMV-seropositive. The sequenced material came from PBMCs.

The CDR3 region reads CASNSPESGQYF. The nucleotide sequence reads as follows: TGTGCCAGCAACTCCCCAGAATCGGGGCAGTACTTC. This sequence uses TRBV28 and TRBJ2-7, with the D gene too uncertain to name. Spanning cysteine to phenylalanine, the CDR3 consists of 12 amino acids. This entry keeps only the CDR3 DNA: 36 bases, framed from base 1. Cut back by 7 bases and 9 bases, the V and J ends lie 16 bases apart. The germline V gene yields MDHEN for CDR1 and SYDVKM for CDR2.